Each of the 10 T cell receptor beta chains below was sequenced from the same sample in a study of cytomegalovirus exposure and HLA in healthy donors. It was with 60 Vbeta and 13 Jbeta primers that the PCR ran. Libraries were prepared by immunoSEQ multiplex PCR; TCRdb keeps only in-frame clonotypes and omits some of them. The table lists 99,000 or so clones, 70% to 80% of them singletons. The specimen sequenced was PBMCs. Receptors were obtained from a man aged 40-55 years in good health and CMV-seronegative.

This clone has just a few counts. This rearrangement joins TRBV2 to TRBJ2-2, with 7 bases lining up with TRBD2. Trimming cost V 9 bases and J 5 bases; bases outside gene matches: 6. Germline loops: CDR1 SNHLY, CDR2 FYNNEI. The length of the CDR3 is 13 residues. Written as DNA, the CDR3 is TGTGCCAGTGGGGCTAGCGGAACCGGGGAGCTGTTTTTT. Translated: CASGASGTGELFF. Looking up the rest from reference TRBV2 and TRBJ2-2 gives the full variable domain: EPEVTQTPSHQVTQMGQEVILRCVPISNHLYFYWYRQILGQKVEFLVSFYNNEISEKSEIFDDQFSVERPDGSNFTLKIRSTKLEDSAMYFCASGASGTGELFFGEGSRLTVL.

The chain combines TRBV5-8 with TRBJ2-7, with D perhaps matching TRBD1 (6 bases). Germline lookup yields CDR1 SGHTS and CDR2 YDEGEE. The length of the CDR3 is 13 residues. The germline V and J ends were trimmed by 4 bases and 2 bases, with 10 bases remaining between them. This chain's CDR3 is CASSQDSTYEQYF. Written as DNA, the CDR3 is TGTGCCAGCAGCCAGGACAGTACCTACGAGCAGTACTTC. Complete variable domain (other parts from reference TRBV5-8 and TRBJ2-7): EAGVTQSPTHLIKTRGQQATLRCSPISGHTSVYWYQQALGLGLQFLLWYDEGEERNRGNFPPRFSGRQFPNYSSELNVNALELEDSALYLCASSQDSTYEQYFGPGTRLTVT.

CDR3 DNA sequence: TGTGCCAGCAGGGTGGGAGGAGGGAACACTGAAGCTTTCTTT. This gives the protein CASRVGGGNTEAFF. The V and J genes are TRBV27 and TRBJ1-1, with D hard to call. This CDR3 comprises 14 residues. V lost 6 bases to trimming and J lost 1 base, with 12 bases between them. Germline V gene data show CDR1 as MNHEY and CDR2 as SMNVEV (reference sequence).

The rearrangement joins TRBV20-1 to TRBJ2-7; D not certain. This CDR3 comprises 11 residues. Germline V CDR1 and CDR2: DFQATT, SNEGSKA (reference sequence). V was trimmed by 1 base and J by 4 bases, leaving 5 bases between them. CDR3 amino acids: CSARAGYEQYF. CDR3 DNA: TGCAGTGCTAGAGCCGGGTACGAGCAGTACTTC.

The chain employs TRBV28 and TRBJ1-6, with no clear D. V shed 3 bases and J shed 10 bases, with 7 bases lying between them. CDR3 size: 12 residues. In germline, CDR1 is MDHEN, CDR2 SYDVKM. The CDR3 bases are TGTGCCAGCAGTTTGCCGGGGTCACCCCTCCACTTT. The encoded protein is CASSLPGSPLHF. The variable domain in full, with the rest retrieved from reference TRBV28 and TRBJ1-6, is DVKVTQSSRYLVKRTGEKVFLECVQDMDHENMFWYRQDPGLGLRLIYFSYDVKMKEKGDIPEGYSVSREKKERFSLILESASTNQTSMYLCASSLPGSPLHFGNGTRLTVT.

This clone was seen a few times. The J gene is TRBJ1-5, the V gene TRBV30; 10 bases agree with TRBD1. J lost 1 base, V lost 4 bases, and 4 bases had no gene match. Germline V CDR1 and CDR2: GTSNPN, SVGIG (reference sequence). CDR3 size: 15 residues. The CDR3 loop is CAWKGTGESNQPQHF. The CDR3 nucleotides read TGTGCCTGGAAGGGGACAGGGGAGAGCAATCAGCCCCAGCATTTT. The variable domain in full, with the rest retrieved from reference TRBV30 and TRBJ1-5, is SQTIHQWPATLVQPVGSPLSLECTVEGTSNPNLYWYRQAAGRGLQLLFYSVGIGQISSEVPQNLSASRPQDRQFILSSKKLLLSDSGFYLCAWKGTGESNQPQHFGDGTRLSIL.

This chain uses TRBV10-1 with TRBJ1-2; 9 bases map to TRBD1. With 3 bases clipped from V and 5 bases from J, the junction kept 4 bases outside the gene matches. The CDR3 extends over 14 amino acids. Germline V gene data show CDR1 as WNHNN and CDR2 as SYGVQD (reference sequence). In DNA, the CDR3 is TGCGCCAGCAGTGAAGGGACAGGGAGATATGGCTACACCTTC. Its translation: CASSEGTGRYGYTF.

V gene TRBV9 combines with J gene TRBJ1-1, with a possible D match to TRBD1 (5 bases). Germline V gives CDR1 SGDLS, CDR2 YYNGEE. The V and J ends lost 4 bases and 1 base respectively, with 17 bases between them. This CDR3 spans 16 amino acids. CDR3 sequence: CASSPRGGSRNTEAFF. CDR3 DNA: TGTGCCAGCAGCCCCCGCGGGGGGTCTAGGAACACTGAAGCTTTCTTT. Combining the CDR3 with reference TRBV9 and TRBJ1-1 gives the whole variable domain DSGVTQTPKHLITATGQRVTLRCSPRSGDLSVYWYQQSLDQGLQFLIQYYNGEERAKGNILERFSAQQFPDLHSELNLSSLELGDSALYFCASSPRGGSRNTEAFFGQGTRLTVV.

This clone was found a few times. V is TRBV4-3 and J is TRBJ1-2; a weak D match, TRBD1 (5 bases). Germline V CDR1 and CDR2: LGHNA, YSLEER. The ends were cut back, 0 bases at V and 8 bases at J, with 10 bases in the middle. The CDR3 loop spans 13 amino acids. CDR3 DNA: TGCGCCAGCAGCCAAGAACCGTGGGGCGGCTACACCTTC. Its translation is CASSQEPWGGYTF.

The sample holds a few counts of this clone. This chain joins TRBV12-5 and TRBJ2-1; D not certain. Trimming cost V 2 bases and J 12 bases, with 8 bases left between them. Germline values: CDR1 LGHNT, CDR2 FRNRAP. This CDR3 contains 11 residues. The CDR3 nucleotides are TGTGCTAGTGGTTTGACAGCTTTGCAGTTCTTC. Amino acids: CASGLTALQFF. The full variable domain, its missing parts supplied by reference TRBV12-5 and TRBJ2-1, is DARVTQTPRHKVTEMGQEVTMRCQPILGHNTVFWYRQTMMQGLELLAYFRNRAPLDDSGMPKDRFSAEMPDATLATLKIQPSEPRDSAVYFCASGLTALQFFGPGTRLTVL.